This TCR beta chain originates from a study of molecular identifiers for immune sequencing clone quantification. This clonotype was detected many times. Its antigen is still unknown. Study findings and constraints: Highly expanded clone sizes could be underestimated by identical TCR molecules sharing a barcode.

Listed TCR primers, together with previously described methods, were used for the bulk TCR libraries. TCRdb fed the PCR reads into MiXCR, producing one record per CDR3 protein. The sample holds 85,000 to 100,000 distinct CDR3 sequences, less than 25% seen once. From germline, CDR1 is MNHEY and CDR2 SVGEGT. Trimming removed 8 bases from V and 5 bases from J, with 15 bases in between. The CDR3 length is 13 residues. The sequence came from a human donor in good health. Some libraries in this study had Jurkat cell RNA spiked in. The rearrangement uses TRBV6-2 or TRBV6-3 and TRBJ1-1, with unresolved D. The specimen sequenced was naive CD8+ T cells from blood, with Jurkat cell RNA spiked in. Stated subset: FACS-sorted CD8+CD4-CCR7+CD45RA+ naive T cells. The CDR3 spells CASLQSAVTEAFF. The CDR3 bases are TGTGCCAGCCTTCAGTCCGCTGTTACTGAAGCTTTCTTT.